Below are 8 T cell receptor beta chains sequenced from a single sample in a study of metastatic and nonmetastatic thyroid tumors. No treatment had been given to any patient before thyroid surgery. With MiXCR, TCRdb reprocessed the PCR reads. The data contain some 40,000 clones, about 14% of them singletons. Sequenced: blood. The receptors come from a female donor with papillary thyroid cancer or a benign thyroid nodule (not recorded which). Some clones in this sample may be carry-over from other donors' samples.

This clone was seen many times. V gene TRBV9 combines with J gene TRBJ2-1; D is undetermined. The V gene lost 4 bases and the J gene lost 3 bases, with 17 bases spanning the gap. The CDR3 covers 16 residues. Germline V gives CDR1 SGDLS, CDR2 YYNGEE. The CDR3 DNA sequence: TGTGCCAGCAGCCCCCCGGAGACTTACCTCTACAATGAGCAGTTCTTC. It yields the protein CASSPPETYLYNEQFF.

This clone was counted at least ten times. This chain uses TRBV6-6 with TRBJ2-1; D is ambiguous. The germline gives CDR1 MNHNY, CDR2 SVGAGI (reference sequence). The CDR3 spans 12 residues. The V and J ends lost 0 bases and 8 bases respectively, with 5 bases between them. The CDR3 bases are TGTGCCAGCAGTTACTCATCCGATGAGCAGTTCTTC. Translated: CASSYSSDEQFF.

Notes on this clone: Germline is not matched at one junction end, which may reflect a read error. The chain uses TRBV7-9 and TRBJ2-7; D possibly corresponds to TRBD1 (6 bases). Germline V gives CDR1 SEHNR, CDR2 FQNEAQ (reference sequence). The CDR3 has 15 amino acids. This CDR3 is CASSTTTGPHYEHYF. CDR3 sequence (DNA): TGTGCCAGCAGCACAACGACAGGTCCCCACTACGAGCATTACTTC.

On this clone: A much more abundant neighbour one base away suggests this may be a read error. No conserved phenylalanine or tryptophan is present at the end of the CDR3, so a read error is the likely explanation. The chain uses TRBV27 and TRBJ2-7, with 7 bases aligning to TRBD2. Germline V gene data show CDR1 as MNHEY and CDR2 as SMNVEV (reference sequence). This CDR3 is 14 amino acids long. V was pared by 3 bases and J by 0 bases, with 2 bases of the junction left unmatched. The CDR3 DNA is TGTGCCAGCAGTTTTACTAGCGCCTCCTACGAGCAGTACCTC. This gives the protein CASSFTSASYEQYL.

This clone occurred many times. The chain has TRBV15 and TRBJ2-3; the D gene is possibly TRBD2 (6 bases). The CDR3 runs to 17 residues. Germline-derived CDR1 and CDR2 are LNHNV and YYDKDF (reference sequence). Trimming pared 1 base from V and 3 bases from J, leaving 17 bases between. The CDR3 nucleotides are TGTGCCACCAGCAGAGGAGGGGACGGGAGTCGGACAGATACGCAGTATTTT. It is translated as CATSRGGDGSRTDTQYF. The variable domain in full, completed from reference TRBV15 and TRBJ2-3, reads DAMVIQNPRYQVTQFGKPVTLSCSQTLNHNVMYWYQQKSSQAPKLLFHYYDKDFNNEADTPDNFQSRRPNTSFCFLDIRSPGLGDTAMYLCATSRGGDGSRTDTQYFGPGTRLTVL.

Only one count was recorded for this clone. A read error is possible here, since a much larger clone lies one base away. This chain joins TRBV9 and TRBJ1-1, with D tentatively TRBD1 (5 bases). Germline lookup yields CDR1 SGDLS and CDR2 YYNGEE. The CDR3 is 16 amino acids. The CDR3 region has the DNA TGTGCCAGCAGCGAGGGACCTTCGATGATGAACACTGAAGCTTTATTT. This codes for CASSEGPSMMNTEALF.

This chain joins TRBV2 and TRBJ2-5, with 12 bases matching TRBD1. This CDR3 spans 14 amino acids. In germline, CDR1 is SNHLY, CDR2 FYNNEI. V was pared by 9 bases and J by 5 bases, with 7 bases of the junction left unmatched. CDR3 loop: CASSGTGGAETQYF. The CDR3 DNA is TGTGCCAGTTCCGGGACAGGGGGCGCGGAGACCCAGTACTTC.

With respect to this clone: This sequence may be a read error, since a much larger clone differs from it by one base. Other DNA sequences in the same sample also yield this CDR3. CDR3 sequence (DNA): TGCGCCAGCACGTGGTTAGCGGGAGGGCCGATAAAGACCCAGTACTTC. This codes for CASTWLAGGPIKTQYF. The chain links TRBV6-7 to TRBJ2-5; 11 bases agree with TRBD2. TRBV6-7 is treated as an ORF (open reading frame) with a function not yet certain. The CDR3 runs to 16 residues.